This paragraph covers one TCR beta chain sequence. The antigen is not known. The data were taken from a study of shared clonotypes between healthy human individuals. Study findings and constraints: A generally larger estimated richness was seen in naive subsets than in memory subsets. Shared clonotypes across all four donors exceeded non-shared ones in generation probability.

Germline CDR1 and CDR2: LNHNV and YYDKDF (reference sequence). This CDR3 is 12 amino acids long. V was shortened by 8 bases and J by 3 bases, with 10 bases between the two germline ends. Deep-level assay runs were performed. Per the original methods: ImmunoSEQ yielded junction-only sequences lacking quality scores, so filtering differed. TCRdb's copy holds only in-frame clones and misses some; the assay was immunoSEQ multiplex PCR. The V and J calls and clone size were taken over from that table, and D and trimming were inferred from the DNA. Of about 1.1 million clones in the sample, 70% to 80% are singletons; the top ten hold over 0.8%.

The V and J genes are TRBV15 and TRBJ2-5; D not certain. The clonotype originates from a man aged 18 to 30 in good health. Some clones in this sample may be carry-over from other donors' samples. The sequencing input was memory CD4+ T cells from PBMCs. Subset in this sample: CD45RA-negative fraction. The chain's CDR3 is CATSLSKETQYF. CDR3 nucleotides: TGTGCCACCTCGCTTAGCAAAGAGACCCAGTACTTC.